This entry lists 15 T cell receptor beta chains sequenced from one sample in a study of metastatic and nonmetastatic thyroid tumors. Using MiXCR, TCRdb reanalyzed the PCR reads. Of 22,000 or so clones detected, about a tenth appear once; the ten largest clones hold just under 30%. The entire patient cohort was treatment-naive prior to thyroid surgery. Sequencing used blood. The origin of the receptors is a female donor with papillary thyroid cancer or a benign thyroid nodule (not recorded which). Some clones in this sample may be carry-over from other donors' samples.

This clone has ten or more counts. V is TRBV11-2 and J is TRBJ1-3; 8 nucleotides agree with TRBD1. J gave up 2 bases and V 8 bases, and 5 bases lay outside the gene matches. The length of the CDR3 is 14 residues. Germline-derived CDR1 and CDR2 are SGHAT and FQNNGV. CDR3 amino acids: CASADRAAGNTIYF. The CDR3 DNA reads as TGTGCCAGCGCGGACAGGGCAGCTGGAAACACCATATATTTT.

This clone was seen at least ten times. The chain combines TRBV7-8 with TRBJ2-1; 7 nucleotides align to TRBD2. The CDR3 length is 20 residues. The germline gives CDR1 SGHVS, CDR2 FQNEAQ. With 5 bases clipped from V and 5 bases from J, the junction kept 24 bases outside the gene matches. In nucleotides, the CDR3 is TGTGCCAGCAGCCCCGCGGGGTTCGGTGGCGGGAGCCCCTACAACAATGAGCAGTTCTTC. Amino acids: CASSPAGFGGGSPYNNEQFF.

Ten or more counts support this clone. V gene TRBV20-1 combines with J gene TRBJ2-7, with D unresolved. Germline loops: CDR1 DFQATT, CDR2 SNEGSKA (reference sequence). Trimming left V 2 bases short and J 1 base short, with 9 bases between. The CDR3 covers 13 residues. CDR3 in amino acids: CSARNPGSYEQYF. In nucleotides, the CDR3 is TGCAGTGCTAGAAATCCAGGATCCTACGAGCAGTACTTC.

This clone appeared many times. The genes are TRBV9 and TRBJ1-1; D is possibly TRBD1 (5 bases). The CDR3 spans 12 residues. Trimming took off 3 bases at V and 5 bases at J, with 8 bases between the two ends. CDR1 and CDR2 (germline): SGDLS, YYNGEE. The CDR3 loop is CASSGGRTEAFF. For the CDR3, the DNA is TGTGCCAGCAGCGGGGGACGGACTGAAGCTTTCTTT.

This clone was observed many times. The rearrangement joins TRBV2 to TRBJ2-3, with 13 nucleotides matching TRBD2. The V gene's germline CDR1 is SNHLY and CDR2 FYNNEI. V was clipped by 6 bases and J by 2 bases; unmatched bases: 8. This CDR3 comprises 17 residues. The CDR3 loop is CASRPGLAGSYTDTQYF. The CDR3, as DNA: TGTGCCAGCAGACCGGGACTAGCGGGATCTTACACAGATACGCAGTATTTT.

This clone is labeled as medium-sized. V is TRBV6-1 and J is TRBJ1-2; no clear D gene. Germline V gene sequence: CDR1 MNHNS, CDR2 SASEGT. The CDR3 contains 15 residues. V was trimmed by 2 bases and J by 0 bases, leaving 10 bases between them. CDR3 DNA: TGTGCCAGCAGTGAAAAGGGCGGTACTAACTATGGCTACACCTTC. Amino acid sequence: CASSEKGGTNYGYTF.

In this sample, this clone turned up many times. CDR3 protein: CSALAGGNHEQYF. The CDR3, as DNA: TGCAGCGCCCTAGCGGGAGGTAACCACGAGCAGTACTTC. The chain recombines TRBV29-1 with TRBJ2-7; 11 nucleotides agree with TRBD2. Germline CDR1 reads SQVTM; CDR2 reads ANQGSEA. This CDR3 has 13 amino acids. With V trimmed by 7 bases and J by 5 bases, 7 bases remained unmatched.

The chain uses TRBV28 and TRBJ2-1; 11 bases are a match to TRBD1. The germline V gene encodes CDR1 MDHEN and CDR2 SYDVKM. V shed 4 bases, J shed 10 bases, and the junction held 9 bases outside the gene matches. This CDR3 contains 15 residues. CDR3 sequence: CASSSGQGARWEQFF. CDR3 coding DNA: TGTGCCAGCAGTTCCGGACAGGGGGCGAGATGGGAGCAGTTCTTC.

This clone was seen more than once but under ten times. This may be a read error: a much more frequent sequence differs by one nucleotide. V usage is TRBV6-2 or TRBV6-3 and J usage is TRBJ1-2, with unresolved D. The V and J ends lost 8 bases and 4 bases respectively, with 17 bases between them. The CDR3 consists of 14 residues. Germline assignment: CDR1 MNHEY and CDR2 SVGEGT. DNA of the CDR3: TGTGCCAGCTACGACTACAGTCTTAGCTATGGCTACACCTTC. Translating gives CASYDYSLSYGYTF.

This clone was detected many times. V gene TRBV7-3 combines with J gene TRBJ2-3, with TRBD2 matching 8 bases. This CDR3 has 14 residues. V lost 4 bases to trimming and J lost 4 bases; unmatched junction nucleotides: 4. Germline loops: CDR1 SGHTA, CDR2 FQGTGA. CDR3 coding DNA: TGTGCCAGCAGCTCGGGGGGGGTGCCAGATACGCAGTATTTT. Its translation: CASSSGGVPDTQYF. The variable domain in full, completed from reference TRBV7-3 and TRBJ2-3, reads GAGVSQTPSNKVTEKGKYVELRCDPISGHTALYWYRQSLGQGPEFLIYFQGTGAADDSGLPNDRFFAVRPEGSVSTLKIQRTERGDSAVYLCASSSGGVPDTQYFGPGTRLTVL.

This clone was counted at least ten times. Relative to the germline gene, one junction end is altered; a read error may explain this. The chain combines TRBV4-1 with TRBJ2-2; D tentatively reads TRBD1 or TRBD2 (5 bases each). This CDR3 is 18 amino acids long. Germline values: CDR1 MGHRA, CDR2 YSYEKL. Here the CDR3 reads CASSQSVFSGSLTEELFF. The DNA for the CDR3 is TGCGCCAGCAGCCAATCCGTTTTTTCAGGGAGTCTCACCGAGGAGCTGTTTTTT.

This clone was found a few times. This chain connects TRBV3-1 to TRBJ1-5; tentatively, D is TRBD1 (5 bases). V was shortened by 3 bases and J by 2 bases, with 17 bases between the two germline ends. Per the germline V gene, CDR1 is LGHDT and CDR2 is YNNKEL (reference sequence). The CDR3 totals 17 residues. The CDR3, as DNA: TGTGCCAGCAGCCAGGGGGATGGGGCGAGGGGCAATCAGCCCCAGCATTTT. This codes for CASSQGDGARGNQPQHF.

This clone was seen repeatedly, ten times or more. V and J are TRBV30 and TRBJ2-4; D might be TRBD1 (6 bases). Germline CDR1 GTSNPN, CDR2 SVGIG (reference sequence). This CDR3 is built from 14 residues. The V end lost 1 base, the J end lost 8 bases, and 15 bases lay between the germline ends. In nucleotides, the CDR3 is TGTGCCTGGAGTGCGGACAGCCAAGGGGACATTCAGTACTTC. Translated: CAWSADSQGDIQYF.

This clone was detected many times. The chain links TRBV24-1 to TRBJ2-1; TRBD2 might be the D (7 bases). The CDR3 spans 16 residues. Germline CDR1 KGHDR, CDR2 SFDVKD. V was cut by 3 bases and J by 9 bases, with 20 bases left in between. The CDR3 sequence: CATSDPVLGGASEQFF. CDR3 DNA sequence: TGTGCCACCAGTGATCCGGTTCTAGGGGGGGCGAGTGAGCAGTTCTTC.

This clone came up many times. The chain recombines TRBV4-2 with TRBJ1-6; D uncertain. CDR1 LGHNA and CDR2 YNFKEQ come from the germline V gene. V lost 0 bases and J 7 bases, leaving 13 bases between the germline ends. CDR3 size: 16 residues. The CDR3 nucleotides are TGTGCCAGCAGCCAAGAATGGCAGCAGATGAATTCACCCCTCCACTTT. Translation gives CASSQEWQQMNSPLHF.